These 14 T cell receptor beta chains originate from one sample sequenced in a study of control samples from healthy donors and cancer patients. The assay was immunoSEQ multiplex PCR, and TCRdb's table has in-frame clones only and misses some. The table records 130,000 or so clones, around 92% of them present only once. Sequencing used blood. The receptors shown here come from a woman in her forties or fifties in good health.

This sequence joins TRBV5-1 and TRBJ2-5, with 10 bases that match TRBD1. V lost 0 bases and J lost 5; bases outside the gene matches: 4. The CDR3 covers 15 residues. Germline CDR1 reads SGHRS; CDR2 reads YFSETQ. The chain's CDR3 is CASSLGTGGWETQYF. For the CDR3, the DNA is TGCGCCAGCAGCTTGGGGACAGGGGGATGGGAGACCCAGTACTTC. The full variable domain, completed using reference TRBV5-1 and TRBJ2-5, is KAGVTQTPRYLIKTRGQQVTLSCSPISGHRSVSWYQQTPGQGLQFLFEYFSETQRNKGNFPGRFSGRQFSNSRSEMNVSTLELGDSALYLCASSLGTGGWETQYFGPGTRLLVL.

J is TRBJ1-1 and V is TRBV5-6; D is unclear. Germline V gene sequence: CDR1 SGHDT, CDR2 YYEEEE. V was clipped by 3 bases and J by 1 base, with 10 bases between them. This CDR3 comprises 14 residues. CDR3 DNA sequence: TGTGCCAGCAGCTCCTATACATCGAACACTGAAGCTTTCTTT. Translation: CASSSYTSNTEAFF.

This rearrangement joins TRBV5-1 to TRBJ1-6, with TRBD1 matching over 11 bases. There are 17 residues in the CDR3. The germline V gene encodes CDR1 SGHRS and CDR2 YFSETQ. Trimming took 4 bases from V and 7 from J; bases not matched to a gene: 10. CDR3 sequence (DNA): TGCGCCAGCAGCGGAGGGACAGGGGGTCTGAAAAATTCACCCCTCCACTTT. It specifies CASSGGTGGLKNSPLHF.

Only one count was recorded for this clone. This chain connects TRBV4-1 to TRBJ1-5, with TRBD1 matching 9 bases. J was trimmed by 5 bases and V by 0 bases; bases with no gene match: 2. CDR1 and CDR2 (germline): MGHRA, YSYEKL. The length of the CDR3 is 15 residues. CDR3 amino acids: CASSQEGTGYQPQHF. The CDR3, as DNA: TGCGCCAGCAGCCAAGAAGGGACAGGGTATCAGCCCCAGCATTTT.

The rearrangement uses TRBV4-2 and TRBJ2-3, with 8 bases that match TRBD1. The V and J ends lost 0 bases and 2 bases, in that order; junction bases with no gene match: 4. The V gene's germline CDR1 is LGHNA and CDR2 YNFKEQ. CDR3 size: 16 residues. CDR3 in amino acids: CASSQEWDRFTDTQYF. The CDR3 DNA reads TGTGCCAGCAGCCAAGAATGGGACAGGTTCACAGATACGCAGTATTTT.

The CDR3 here is CASSFSGLGLSEQYF. Here the CDR3 DNA reads TGTGCCAGCAGCTTTTCGGGACTAGGTTTATCCGAGCAGTACTTC. The chain employs TRBV7-8 and TRBJ2-7, with 8 positions matching TRBD2. The CDR3 runs 15 residues. V dropped 3 bases and J dropped 6; count of bases not matched to a gene: 10. CDR1 SGHVS and CDR2 FQNEAQ come from the germline V gene.

The CDR3 bases are TGTGCCAGCTCCAGAGGACTAGCGGCCCTTTACGAGCAGTACTTC. The encoded protein is CASSRGLAALYEQYF. The chain uses TRBV6-5 and TRBJ2-7; 10 bases are a match to TRBD2. This CDR3 region has 15 residues. Germline V gene data show CDR1 as MNHEY and CDR2 as SVGAGI. The J segment lost 4 bases and the V segment lost 8 bases, leaving 11 bases of the junction unmatched.

J is TRBJ2-2 and V is TRBV5-1, with D uncertain. This CDR3 region has 13 residues. Germline loops: CDR1 SGHRS, CDR2 YFSETQ. The V and J ends lost 4 bases and 3 bases respectively, with 7 bases between them. CDR3 region: CASSRGYTGELFF. The CDR3 nucleotides read TGCGCCAGCAGCAGAGGTTACACCGGGGAGCTGTTTTTT.

This clone turned up a few times. This rearrangement joins TRBV6-5 to TRBJ2-7, with 7 bases matching TRBD1. This CDR3 region has 16 residues. V trimming: 2 bases; J trimming: 3 bases; junction bases outside the gene matches: 10. Germline CDR1 is MNHEY and CDR2 is SVGAGI. The CDR3: CASSYAPGQYYYEQYF. As DNA, the CDR3 is TGTGCCAGCAGTTACGCACCGGGACAGTACTACTACGAGCAGTACTTC.

This clone was recorded only once. The rearrangement links TRBV13 to TRBJ1-6; D is uncertain. Trimming left V 2 bases short and J 0 bases short, with 8 bases between. The CDR3 runs 16 residues. Germline V CDR1 and CDR2: PRHDT, FYEKMQ (reference sequence). The CDR3 reads CASSLSESSYNSPLHF. For the CDR3, the DNA is TGTGCCAGCAGCTTATCGGAGAGCTCCTATAATTCACCCCTCCACTTT.

V gene TRBV6-6 combines with J gene TRBJ1-1, with D maybe TRBD1 (6 bases). Trimming shortened V by 4 bases and J by 0 bases, and 15 bases separated the two germline ends. CDR1 MNHNY and CDR2 SVGAGI come from the germline V gene (reference sequence). The CDR3 loop spans 16 amino acids. The CDR3 here is CASSLSRGTLNTEAFF. CDR3 nucleotide sequence: TGTGCCAGCAGTTTATCGAGAGGGACATTGAACACTGAAGCTTTCTTT.

The CDR3 nucleotides are TGCGCCAGCAGCTTGGAGGGACTAGCGGGGTTCACAGATACGCAGTATTTT. It specifies CASSLEGLAGFTDTQYF. This chain links TRBV5-1 with TRBJ2-3; TRBD2 matches 13 bases. Germline V gene sequence: CDR1 SGHRS, CDR2 YFSETQ. CDR3 length equals 17 residues. V gave up 0 bases and J gave up 2 bases; unmatched junction bases: 3.

The V gene is TRBV6-2 or TRBV6-3, the J gene TRBJ1-1; 7 bases line up with TRBD1. Germline CDR1 is MNHEY and CDR2 is SVGEGT. The CDR3 is made up of 13 amino acids. Trimming took 6 bases from V and 1 from J; bases not matched to a gene: 2. CDR3 nucleotide sequence: TGTGCCAGCAGCCGGACAGGGAACACTGAAGCTTTCTTT. Translated: CASSRTGNTEAFF.

This chain connects TRBV5-1 to TRBJ1-6, with D unresolved. Trimming left V 0 bases short and J 9 bases short, with 10 bases between. Germline CDR1 SGHRS, CDR2 YFSETQ. The CDR3 totals 14 residues. The CDR3 here is CASSLAGPGSPLHF. CDR3 in DNA: TGCGCCAGCAGCTTGGCCGGACCCGGTTCACCCCTCCACTTT.